The next 18 T cell receptor beta chains were all read from a single sample in a study of T-cell reconstitution after alpha-beta-depleted transplantation in children. Researchers prepared the TCRbeta library using unique molecular identifiers, the study reports. Via MiXCR, TCRdb re-called the PCR reads, giving one row per CDR3 protein. The sample shows 450,000 to 600,000 distinct CDR3 sequences, approximately 12% of them seen only once. The sample here was PBMCs, mostly from graft donor cells, taken 360 days after TCRalphabeta/CD19-depleted stem cell transplant. The receptor set was obtained from a male patient between 5 and 17 years old who had a stem cell transplant for acute myeloid leukemia, so the T cells may come from the graft donor.

This clonotype has more than one count but fewer than ten. The gene calls are TRBV7-8 and TRBJ2-2; D is tentatively TRBD1 or TRBD2 (6 bases each). The length of the CDR3 is 19 residues. The germline V gene has CDR1 SGHVS and CDR2 FQNEAQ. The germline V and J ends were trimmed by 2 bases and 1 base, with 20 bases remaining between them. The CDR3 loop is CASSLREDSLLVNTGELFF. As DNA, the CDR3 is TGTGCCAGCAGCTTAAGGGAGGACAGTCTACTGGTGAACACCGGGGAGCTGTTTTTT.

This clonotype was counted ten times or more. This chain connects TRBV28 to TRBJ2-7; D may match TRBD1 or TRBD2 (5 bases each). V gave up 2 bases and J gave up 0 bases, with 8 bases separating them. Germline CDR1 and CDR2: MDHEN and SYDVKM. The length of the CDR3 is 14 residues. Here the CDR3 reads CASSLRGDSYEQYF. For the CDR3, the DNA is TGTGCCAGCAGTTTAAGAGGGGACTCCTACGAGCAGTACTTC.

This clonotype was detected a few times. The V and J genes are TRBV28 and TRBJ2-5, with D tentatively TRBD1 (6 bases). The germline gives CDR1 MDHEN, CDR2 SYDVKM. V was trimmed by 2 bases and J by 5 bases, leaving 9 bases between them. This CDR3 is 13 amino acids long. CDR3 sequence (DNA): TGTGCCAGCAGTTTAACAGGGATGGAGACCCAGTACTTC. Translated: CASSLTGMETQYF.

This clonotype was seen a few times. The CDR3 DNA follows: TGCGCCAGCTCCCTGCGAGGGATTGGACTAGCGGGAGGCTATGAGCAGTTCTTC. The encoded protein is CASSLRGIGLAGGYEQFF. This chain joins TRBV5-1 and TRBJ2-1; TRBD2 aligns across 14 bases. Germline V gene data show CDR1 as SGHRS and CDR2 as YFSETQ. This CDR3 has 18 residues. V was pared by 7 bases and J by 8 bases, with 17 bases of the junction left unmatched.

This clonotype was seen at least ten times. This chain links TRBV29-1 with TRBJ2-2, with a tentative D call TRBD2 (6 bases). This CDR3 is 16 amino acids long. Germline V gives CDR1 SQVTM, CDR2 ANQGSEA. Trimming stripped 1 base from V and 2 bases from J, with 14 bases between. CDR3 DNA: TGCAGCGTTGAAGGTTTTAGCGGAACTAACACCGGGGAGCTGTTTTTT. Its protein product is CSVEGFSGTNTGELFF.

This chain connects TRBV29-1 to TRBJ2-1; 10 nucleotides match TRBD2. CDR1 is SQVTM, CDR2 ANQGSEA, per germline. CDR3 size: 14 residues. J lost 2 bases, V lost 7 bases, and 5 bases had no gene match. CDR3 sequence reads: CSAVAGGPYNEQFF. The CDR3, as DNA: TGCAGCGCTGTAGCGGGAGGCCCCTACAATGAGCAGTTCTTC.

The genes are TRBV10-3 and TRBJ2-7; D may be TRBD2 (7 bases). CDR1 and CDR2 (germline): ENHRY, SYGVKD. The CDR3 consists of 15 residues. Trimming took 2 bases from V and 2 from J, leaving 13 bases between them. The DNA of the CDR3 is TGTGCCATCAGTGAGAACCCGGGGGGCCCCTACGAGCAGTACTTC. Translated: CAISENPGGPYEQYF.

This clonotype turned up a few times. The chain is built from TRBV12-3 or TRBV12-4 and TRBJ2-7; TRBD2 matches 9 bases. V shed 5 bases and J 3 bases; nucleotides not matched to a gene: 8. The CDR3 runs to 15 residues. In nucleotides, the CDR3 is TGTGCCAGCAGTGTCGGGACTAGCCAATTCTACGAGCAGTACTTC. This translates into CASSVGTSQFYEQYF.

The chain combines TRBV6-2 or TRBV6-3 with TRBJ2-5; D is perhaps TRBD1 (5 bases). Germline V lookup: CDR1 MNHEY, CDR2 SVGEGT. Between the trimmed V and J ends, which lost 4 bases and 6 bases, there was a span of 9 bases. This CDR3 region has 12 residues. CDR3 DNA: TGTGCCAGCAGTTTGACAGTGAAGACCCAGTACTTC. It is translated as CASSLTVKTQYF.

Ten or more counts support this clonotype. The CDR3 nucleotides read TGTGCCAGCAGTTTAGGTCTAGAGAGGAGGACCGGGGAGCTGTTTTTT. Translated: CASSLGLERRTGELFF. V gene TRBV28 combines with J gene TRBJ2-2; weak D call: TRBD2 (5 bases). V shed 2 bases and J shed 5 bases, with 15 bases lying between them. This CDR3 spans 16 amino acids. Looked up from germline, CDR1 is MDHEN and CDR2 is SYDVKM.

The rearrangement joins TRBV7-2 to TRBJ1-1, with unresolved D. The germline gives CDR1 SGHTA, CDR2 FQGNSA. This CDR3 contains 14 residues. V was shortened by 6 bases and J by 0 bases, with 11 bases between the two germline ends. CDR3 in amino acids: CASSITRLNTEAFF. CDR3 in DNA: TGTGCCAGCAGTATAACCCGGTTGAACACTGAAGCTTTCTTT. The variable domain in full, with the rest retrieved from reference TRBV7-2 and TRBJ1-1, is GAGVSQSPSNKVTEKGKDVELRCDPISGHTALYWYRQSLGQGLEFLIYFQGNSAPDKSGLPSDRFSAERTGGSVSTLTIQRTQQEDSAVYLCASSITRLNTEAFFGQGTRLTVV.

J is TRBJ2-2 and V is TRBV10-3; 8 bases agree with TRBD1. The length of the CDR3 is 11 residues. Germline loops: CDR1 ENHRY, CDR2 SYGVKD. J was trimmed by 7 bases and V by 9 bases; bases with no gene match: 1. CDR3 bases: TGTGCCATACAGGGGGTCGGGGAGCTGTTTTTT. This codes for CAIQGVGELFF.

The V gene is TRBV7-2, the J gene TRBJ2-2, with D possibly matching TRBD1 (6 bases). This CDR3 comprises 16 residues. CDR1 and CDR2 (germline): SGHTA, FQGNSA. V shed 4 bases and J shed 2 bases, with 14 bases lying between them. CDR3 sequence: CASSSPGQSNTGELFF. As DNA, the CDR3 is TGTGCCAGCAGCTCCCCAGGACAGTCAAACACCGGGGAGCTGTTTTTT.

This clonotype came up a few times. J is TRBJ2-1 and V is TRBV11-1; 11 positions agree with TRBD2. The CDR3 contains 19 residues. V shed 2 bases and J 0 bases; nucleotides not matched to a gene: 9. CDR1 SGHAT and CDR2 FQDESV come from the germline V gene (reference sequence). The CDR3 sequence: CASSLRGLAEKSSYNEQFF. Written as DNA, the CDR3 is TGTGCCAGCAGCTTAAGGGGACTAGCGGAAAAGAGCTCCTACAATGAGCAGTTCTTC.

The chain joins TRBV5-5 to TRBJ2-5, with D perhaps assigned TRBD1 or TRBD2 (6 bases each). CDR1 SGHKS and CDR2 YYEKEE come from the germline V gene (reference sequence). The CDR3 covers 15 residues. Between the trimmed V and J ends, which lost 4 bases and 3 bases, there was a span of 16 bases. CDR3 sequence (DNA): TGTGCCAGCAGCCCTGTCGGAGGGGGAAAAGAGACCCAGTACTTC. Translated: CASSPVGGGKETQYF.

This clonotype turned up a few times. This chain links TRBV7-3 with TRBJ2-6; 7 bases are a match to TRBD1. Trimming at V came to 5 bases and at J to 0 bases, leaving 7 bases not matched to a gene. CDR3 length: 17 residues. Germline V gives CDR1 SGHTA, CDR2 FQGTGA. The CDR3 nucleotides read TGTGCCAGCAGCCACCGGGACAGTAACTCTGGGGCCAACGTCCTGACTTTC. It codes for CASSHRDSNSGANVLTF. Full variable domain (missing parts from reference TRBV7-3 and TRBJ2-6): GAGVSQTPSNKVTEKGKYVELRCDPISGHTALYWYRQSLGQGPEFLIYFQGTGAADDSGLPNDRFFAVRPEGSVSTLKIQRTERGDSAVYLCASSHRDSNSGANVLTFGAGSRLTVL.

This clonotype came up many times. The V gene is TRBV12-3 or TRBV12-4, the J gene TRBJ2-3, with unresolved D. V was clipped by 6 bases and J by 1 base, with 8 bases between them. The CDR3 covers 13 residues. As DNA, the CDR3 is TGTGCCAGCAGCTACCAAGGCACAGATACGCAGTATTTT. It is translated as CASSYQGTDTQYF.

This clonotype was found a few times. This chain links TRBV20-1 with TRBJ2-5; D is possibly TRBD2 (5 bases). The germline CDR1 and CDR2 sequences are DFQATT and SNEGSKA (reference sequence). V gave up 2 bases and J gave up 5 bases, with 18 bases separating them. The CDR3 sequence is 15 residues long. Here the CDR3 reads CSARRRELRRETQYF. The CDR3 nucleotides are TGCAGTGCTAGACGACGGGAACTGCGGAGGGAGACCCAGTACTTC.